A single sample gave rise to the 3 T cell receptor beta chains below, sequenced in a study of shared clonotypes between healthy human individuals. Libraries were prepared by immunoSEQ multiplex PCR; TCRdb keeps only in-frame clonotypes and omits some of them. Among around 980,000 clones listed, roughly 74% were seen once. The sample taken for sequencing was memory CD4+ T cells from PBMCs. The subset: CD45RA-negative fraction. These receptors all come from a young man in good health. Some clones in this sample may be carry-over from other donors' samples.

This clone occurred a few times. The chain is built from TRBV19 and TRBJ2-7; TRBD1 might be the D (6 bases). The V end was cut by 1 base, the J end by 6 bases, with 22 bases between. CDR3 size: 17 residues. Germline V gives CDR1 LNHDA, CDR2 SQIVND (reference sequence). The CDR3 nucleotides read TGTGCCAGTAGTATAGCTGGGGGCACAACCAGAACTTTCGAGCAGTACTTC. As protein: CASSIAGGTTRTFEQYF.

In nucleotides, the CDR3 is TGTGCCAGCAGCCGGAGCAGGGACACCGGGGAGCTGTTTTTT. It encodes CASSRSRDTGELFF. This chain joins TRBV14 and TRBJ2-2; tentatively, D is TRBD1 (5 bases). Germline-derived CDR1 and CDR2 are SGHDN and FVKESK. With 4 bases removed from V and 3 bases from J, the gap between germline ends came to 9 bases. The CDR3 is 14 residues long.

The genes are TRBV28 and TRBJ1-2; no definite D call. Germline values: CDR1 MDHEN, CDR2 SYDVKM. Trimming cost V 2 bases and J 0 bases, with 13 bases left between them. The CDR3 loop spans 16 amino acids. The CDR3 spells CASSLPGSPTNYGYTF. The CDR3, as DNA: TGTGCCAGCAGTTTACCCGGGAGTCCGACTAACTATGGCTACACCTTC.